This record looks at one TCR beta chain sequence and its context. The data were obtained in a study of blood T cell repertoires in COVID-19. Study summary: From T cells, B-cell-depleted T cells, or PBMCs came the material, which was cDNA or gDNA.

Sequenced by immunoSEQ multiplex PCR; TCRdb stores in-frame clones only, minus some. The sample consists of some 70,000 clones, around 82% of them appearing once. The CDR3 is made up of 11 amino acids. Trimming removed 2 bases from V and 7 bases from J, with 5 bases in between. Per the germline V gene, CDR1 is MNHNS and CDR2 is SASEGT. V usage is TRBV6-1 and J usage is TRBJ1-2; a weak D match, TRBD1 (5 bases). The origin of this receptor is a man in his 60s with acute or convalescent COVID-19. The source material was peripheral blood. The CDR3 DNA reads TGTGCCAGCAGTGAAAGGGGTGGCTACACCTTC. Translating gives CASSERGGYTF.